The 7 T cell receptor beta chains below were found in one sample sequenced in a study of identical twins. TCRdb re-derived calls from the 5' RACE reads in MiXCR, one entry per CDR3 protein. This sample carries 420,000 or so distinct CDR3 sequences, around 18% of them seen once, and the ten largest clones take around 10%. The sequencing sample was made of naive T cells sorted from blood. The receptors here all came from a man over 45 in good health.

This chain joins TRBV2 and TRBJ1-5; 7 bases fit TRBD1. The germline gives CDR1 SNHLY, CDR2 FYNNEI. Losses at the gene ends were 3 bases for V and 5 bases for J; bases not matched to a gene: 4. This CDR3 region has 14 residues. In DNA form, the CDR3 reads TGTGCCAGCAGTGATGGCGACAGGGATCAGCCCCAGCATTTT. Encoded protein: CASSDGDRDQPQHF.

The chain has TRBV4-3 and TRBJ2-7, with TRBD2 matching 8 bases. Losses at the gene ends were 3 bases for V and 6 bases for J; bases not matched to a gene: 13. This CDR3 has 16 amino acids. The germline CDR1 and CDR2 sequences are LGHNA and YSLEER. CDR3 protein: CASSQSPLGGAGEQYF. Here the CDR3 DNA reads TGCGCCAGCAGCCAGTCCCCCCTCGGGGGGGCCGGCGAGCAGTACTTC.

This clonotype was seen a handful of times. The rearrangement links TRBV14 to TRBJ2-3; D remains ambiguous. V lost 3 bases, J lost 2 bases, and 3 bases lay in between. This CDR3 comprises 12 residues. Germline V gene data show CDR1 as SGHDN and CDR2 as FVKESK. The CDR3 region has the DNA TGTGCCAGCAGCCACTTCACAGATACGCAGTATTTT. It yields the protein CASSHFTDTQYF.

Ten or more counts support this clonotype. CDR3 nucleotide sequence: TGCGCCAGCAGCCAAGATCTGGCTAGCGGAGCCTACGAGCAGTACTTC. As protein: CASSQDLASGAYEQYF. This sequence joins TRBV4-3 and TRBJ2-7; 7 bases fit TRBD2. The J segment lost 2 bases and the V segment lost 0 bases, leaving 7 bases of the junction unmatched. The CDR3 totals 16 residues. Germline loops: CDR1 LGHNA, CDR2 YSLEER.

A single count supports this clonotype. CDR3 loop: CAWSVYETQYF. In DNA, the CDR3 is TGTGCCTGGAGTGTCTATGAGACCCAGTACTTC. This rearrangement joins TRBV30 to TRBJ2-5; no definite D call. The CDR3 extends over 11 amino acids. V was pared by 0 bases and J by 5 bases, with 4 bases between. CDR1 is GTSNPN and CDR2 is SVGIG in the germline V gene (reference sequence). Together with reference TRBV30 and TRBJ2-5, the CDR3 gives the full variable domain: SQTIHQWPATLVQPVGSPLSLECTVEGTSNPNLYWYRQAAGRGLQLLFYSVGIGQISSEVPQNLSASRPQDRQFILSSKKLLLSDSGFYLCAWSVYETQYFGPGTRLLVL.

This chain uses TRBV5-4 with TRBJ2-2; D may be TRBD1 (5 bases). The CDR3 totals 14 residues. CDR1 SGHNT and CDR2 YYREEE come from the germline V gene (reference sequence). Trimming took off 4 bases at V and 6 bases at J, with 13 bases between the two ends. The CDR3 DNA reads TGTGCCAGCAGCAGCGACAGTAACTCCGGGGAGCTGTTTTTT. Protein sequence: CASSSDSNSGELFF.

The rearrangement uses TRBV5-1 and TRBJ2-2, with 11 nucleotides matching TRBD1. With 3 bases clipped from V and 7 bases from J, the junction kept 5 bases outside the gene matches. The germline gives CDR1 SGHRS, CDR2 YFSETQ. The CDR3 is made up of 15 amino acids. The CDR3 nucleotides read TGCGCCAGCAGCTCCGGACAGGGGGCTGTCGGGGAGCTGTTTTTT. Translation: CASSSGQGAVGELFF.